The entry that follows covers one T cell receptor (beta chain) sequence. What it binds is not known. The data were taken from a study of identical twins. Through template switching, a universal primer site was introduced, and the cDNA contained unique molecular identifiers. In TCRdb, the 5' RACE reads were re-called with MiXCR into one record per CDR3 protein. Found here are 700,000 to 950,000 distinct CDR3 sequences, roughly an eighth of them singletons; the top ten hold about 1.5%. Whole-study results and caveats: Twins shared out-of-frame alpha sequences with excess low generation probability. A partial confounding effect on zero-insertion analyses could come from invariant MAIT and iNKT cells.

The CDR3 loop spans 15 amino acids. Germline V gene sequence: CDR1 MDHEN, CDR2 SYDVKM. These data were likewise used in another study, on yellow fever vaccine responses in identical twins.

The clonotype was recovered from a woman under 30 in good health. Input material: PBMCs. This rearrangement joins TRBV28 to TRBJ1-5, with no clear D. The CDR3 sequence: CASKLVSVSNQPQHF. The CDR3 region has the DNA TGTGCTTCCAAACTCGTCTCCGTGAGCAATCAGCCCCAGCATTTT.